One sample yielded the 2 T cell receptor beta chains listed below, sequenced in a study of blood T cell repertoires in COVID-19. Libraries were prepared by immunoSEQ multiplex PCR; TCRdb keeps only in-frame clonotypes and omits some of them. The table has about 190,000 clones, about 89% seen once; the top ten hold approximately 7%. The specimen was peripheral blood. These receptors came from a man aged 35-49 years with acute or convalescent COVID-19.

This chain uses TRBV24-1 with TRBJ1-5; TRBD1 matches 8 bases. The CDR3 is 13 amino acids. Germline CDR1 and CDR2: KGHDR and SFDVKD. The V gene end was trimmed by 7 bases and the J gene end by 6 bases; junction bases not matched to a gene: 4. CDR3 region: CATSTGGSQPQHF. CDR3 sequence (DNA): TGTGCCACCAGCACAGGGGGATCTCAGCCCCAGCATTTT.

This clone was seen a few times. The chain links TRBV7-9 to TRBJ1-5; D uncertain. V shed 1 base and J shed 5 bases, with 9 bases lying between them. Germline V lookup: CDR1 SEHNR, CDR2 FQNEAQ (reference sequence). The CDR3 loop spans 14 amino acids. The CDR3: CASSLEPGDQPQHF. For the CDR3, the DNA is TGTGCCAGCAGCTTAGAACCAGGCGATCAGCCCCAGCATTTT.